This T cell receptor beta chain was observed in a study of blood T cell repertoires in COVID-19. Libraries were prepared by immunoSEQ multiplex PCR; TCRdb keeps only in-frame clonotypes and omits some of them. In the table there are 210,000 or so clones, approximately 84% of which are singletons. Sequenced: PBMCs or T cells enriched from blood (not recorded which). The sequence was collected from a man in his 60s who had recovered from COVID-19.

The CDR3 sequence is CASSVEVAPSSYNEQFF. The DNA for the CDR3 is TGTGCCAGCAGCGTAGAGGTAGCCCCGAGCTCCTACAATGAGCAGTTCTTC. The chain couples TRBV9 to TRBJ2-1; D is uncertain. The CDR3 contains 17 residues. The V and J ends lost 0 bases and 0 bases respectively, with 13 bases between them. CDR1 and CDR2 from the germline V gene are SGDLS and YYNGEE. The full variable domain, rest sourced from reference TRBV9 and TRBJ2-1, is DSGVTQTPKHLITATGQRVTLRCSPRSGDLSVYWYQQSLDQGLQFLIQYYNGEERAKGNILERFSAQQFPDLHSELNLSSLELGDSALYFCASSVEVAPSSYNEQFFGPGTRLTVL.